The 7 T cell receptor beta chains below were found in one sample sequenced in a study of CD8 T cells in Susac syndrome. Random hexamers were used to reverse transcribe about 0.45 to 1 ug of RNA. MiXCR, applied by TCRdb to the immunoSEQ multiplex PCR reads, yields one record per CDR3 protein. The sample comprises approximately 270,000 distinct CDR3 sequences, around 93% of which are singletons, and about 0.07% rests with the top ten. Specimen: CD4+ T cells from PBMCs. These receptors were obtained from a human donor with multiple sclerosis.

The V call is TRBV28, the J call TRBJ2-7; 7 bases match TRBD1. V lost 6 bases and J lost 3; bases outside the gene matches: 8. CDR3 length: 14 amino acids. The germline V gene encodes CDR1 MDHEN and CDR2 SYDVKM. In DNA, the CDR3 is TGTGCCAGCAGGTCATCAGGGACAGTCTACGAGCAGTACTTC. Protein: CASRSSGTVYEQYF.

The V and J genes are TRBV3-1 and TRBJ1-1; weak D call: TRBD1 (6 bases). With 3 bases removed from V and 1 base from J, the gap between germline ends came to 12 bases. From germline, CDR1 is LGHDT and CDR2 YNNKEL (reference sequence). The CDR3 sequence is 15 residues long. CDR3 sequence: CASSHGGRGNTEAFF. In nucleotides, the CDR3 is TGTGCCAGCAGCCATGGGGGGCGGGGGAACACTGAAGCTTTCTTT.

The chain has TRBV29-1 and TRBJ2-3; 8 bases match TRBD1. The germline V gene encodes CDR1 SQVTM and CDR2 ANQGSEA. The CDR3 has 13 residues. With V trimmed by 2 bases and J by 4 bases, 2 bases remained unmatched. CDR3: CSVEQGASDTQYF. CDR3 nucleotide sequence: TGCAGCGTTGAACAGGGGGCTTCAGATACGCAGTATTTT.

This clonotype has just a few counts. Here the CDR3 reads CASSSGTGDEKLFF. In DNA, the CDR3 is TGTGCCAGTAGTTCCGGGACAGGGGACGAAAAACTGTTTTTT. The chain uses TRBV19 and TRBJ1-4, with TRBD1 identical over 10 bases. Germline loops: CDR1 LNHDA, CDR2 SQIVND (reference sequence). V was pared by 5 bases and J by 8 bases, with 5 bases of the junction left unmatched. The CDR3 is 14 residues long.

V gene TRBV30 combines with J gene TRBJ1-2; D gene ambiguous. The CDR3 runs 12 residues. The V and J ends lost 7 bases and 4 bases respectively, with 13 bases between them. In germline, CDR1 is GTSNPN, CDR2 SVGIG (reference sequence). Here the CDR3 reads CALQLSGYGYTF. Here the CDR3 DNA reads TGTGCCTTACAGTTATCAGGCTATGGCTACACCTTC.

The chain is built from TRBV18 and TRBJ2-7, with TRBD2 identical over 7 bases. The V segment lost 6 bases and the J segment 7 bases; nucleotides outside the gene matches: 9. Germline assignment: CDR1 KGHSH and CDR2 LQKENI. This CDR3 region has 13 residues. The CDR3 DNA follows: TGTGCCAGCTCCCCTCGGGCGGGGGATGAGCAGTACGTC. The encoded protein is CASSPRAGDEQYV.

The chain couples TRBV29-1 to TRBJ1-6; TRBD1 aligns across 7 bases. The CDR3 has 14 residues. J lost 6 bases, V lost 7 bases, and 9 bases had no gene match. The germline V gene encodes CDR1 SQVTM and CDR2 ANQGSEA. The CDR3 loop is CSAAVGTANSPLHF. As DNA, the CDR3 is TGCAGCGCCGCGGTTGGGACAGCTAATTCACCCCTCCACTTT.